Reported below is one T cell receptor beta chain. The data are from a study of cytomegalovirus exposure and HLA in healthy donors. The data were produced by immunoSEQ multiplex PCR, yet TCRdb's version contains in-frame clones alone and is incomplete. The top ten hold around 0.8% of the sample, which has about 360,000 clones, 75% to 90% seen once. Trimming at V came to 1 base and at J to 0 bases, leaving 10 bases not matched to a gene. This CDR3 contains 18 residues. Germline V gives CDR1 SGHTS, CDR2 YDEGEE. Specimen: PBMCs. V is TRBV5-8 and J is TRBJ2-7; 10 bases fit TRBD1. The receptor's source is a woman aged 18-29 years in good health and CMV-seronegative. The chain's CDR3 is CASSLSTGTGVPSYEQYF. Written as DNA, the CDR3 is TGTGCCAGCAGCTTGTCCACCGGGACAGGGGTTCCCTCCTACGAGCAGTACTTC.